These T cell receptor beta chains were read from a single sample in a study of Ad26.COV2.S vaccination and SARS-CoV-2 variants. Sequencing was performed with immunoSEQ multiplex PCR; in TCRdb, only in-frame clones are kept and a portion is missing. Altogether 380,000 or so clones are present, 88% being singletons, with the ten largest covering approximately 5.9%. The starting material was peripheral blood, obtained in a trial of Ad26.COV2.S vaccine versus placebo. These receptors originate from a person between 18 and 59 years old who received the Ad26.COV2.S COVID-19 vaccine or a placebo. CDR3s leave out the opening cysteine and the closing phenylalanine or tryptophan. Each record gives: V gene, CDR3 protein.

v_gene: TRBV3-1/TRBV3-2; CDR3aa: ASSPGRWEKLF
v_gene: TRBV19; CDR3aa: ASSPLFRQLQETQY
v_gene: TRBV15; CDR3aa: ATSRGSAERTDTQY
v_gene: TRBV18; CDR3aa: ASSPLGDYLNNEQF
v_gene: TRBV7-9; CDR3aa: ASSLGLVADPPLETQY
v_gene: TRBV4-3; CDR3aa: ASSQDRWSNTEAF
v_gene: TRBV19; CDR3aa: ASSPTLAGGRETQY
v_gene: TRBV11-2; CDR3aa: ASSSGWASYEQY
v_gene: TRBV7-2; CDR3aa: ASSLRRQGRTEAF
v_gene: TRBV5-1; CDR3aa: ASSLEQGGPYNSPLH
v_gene: TRBV7-2; CDR3aa: ASSLMGVATNEKLF
v_gene: TRBV19; CDR3aa: VGPRFSEGNTIY
v_gene: TRBV7-3; CDR3aa: ASSYGAGPGYT
v_gene: TRBV29-1; CDR3aa: SVAGGESTDTQY
v_gene: TRBV28; CDR3aa: ASSPGGANYGYT
v_gene: TRBV7-8; CDR3aa: ASSLHGQTQANYGYT
v_gene: TRBV7-2; CDR3aa: ASSLGDRGFYGYT
v_gene: TRBV2; CDR3aa: ASRDLTSGGGNEQF
v_gene: TRBV5-3; CDR3aa: ARSWDRGSYNEQF
v_gene: TRBV29-1; CDR3aa: SVVGQGGQPQH
v_gene: TRBV19; CDR3aa: ASSPTGGTEAF
v_gene: TRBV6-2/TRBV6-3; CDR3aa: ASSQGQDFNSPLH
v_gene: TRBV10-3; CDR3aa: AISEPAGPSYEQY
v_gene: TRBV6-1; CDR3aa: ASSEGRQGSDTQY
v_gene: TRBV5-4; CDR3aa: ASSFPAGGPTRYNEQF
v_gene: TRBV6-2/TRBV6-3; CDR3aa: ASSSQMGQNQPQH
v_gene: TRBV6-6; CDR3aa: ASSFGTPNQPQH
v_gene: TRBV7-3; CDR3aa: ASSDQINTEAF
v_gene: TRBV7-8; CDR3aa: ASSLNYRGEKLF
v_gene: TRBV7-2; CDR3aa: ASSLRSAVDTDTQY
v_gene: TRBV5-1; CDR3aa: ASSPGQLYGYT
v_gene: TRBV4-3; CDR3aa: ASSQDWGTSSYEQY
v_gene: TRBV6-5; CDR3aa: ASMLDRNYGYT